The 21 T cell receptor beta chains below come from one sample, sequenced in a study of cytomegalovirus exposure and HLA in healthy donors. The PCR had 60 Vbeta and 13 Jbeta primers. Clones were read by immunoSEQ multiplex PCR, and TCRdb kept only the in-frame ones, dropping some. The table includes more than 85,000 clones, over 70% detected once. The sequencing input was PBMCs. Every receptor here comes from a woman aged 35 to 49 in good health and CMV-seropositive.

The chain combines TRBV7-6 with TRBJ2-7; 7 positions agree with TRBD1. The CDR3 sequence is 14 residues long. From germline, CDR1 is SGHVS and CDR2 FNYEAQ. The trim removed 0 bases at V and 3 bases at J, leaving 2 bases unmatched. DNA for the CDR3: TGTGCCAGCAGCTTAGCGACAGGGAACTACGAGCAGTACTTC. Amino acid sequence: CASSLATGNYEQYF.

CDR3 amino acids: CASSSGQGSPLGYTF. CDR3 DNA: TGTGCCAGCAGTTCGGGACAGGGGAGCCCATTAGGCTACACCTTC. The chain is built from TRBV28 and TRBJ1-2; 10 positions agree with TRBD1. CDR1 and CDR2 from the germline V gene are MDHEN and SYDVKM. V trimming: 4 bases; J trimming: 8 bases; junction bases outside the gene matches: 10. CDR3 length: 15 amino acids.

The chain couples TRBV6-5 to TRBJ1-2; D is unclear. The germline V gene encodes CDR1 MNHEY and CDR2 SVGAGI. The CDR3 is 14 residues long. Trimming cost V 8 bases and J 4 bases, with 17 bases left between them. The CDR3 DNA reads TGTGCCAGCTTTACAACAGACATTAGCTATGGCTACACCTTC. This sequence encodes CASFTTDISYGYTF.

This chain links TRBV7-6 with TRBJ1-1, with D tentatively TRBD1 (6 bases). The CDR3 extends over 14 amino acids. Trimming took off 0 bases at V and 6 bases at J, with 11 bases between the two ends. Per germline, CDR1 SGHVS and CDR2 FNYEAQ. The CDR3 spells CASSLAAGVAEAFF. CDR3 sequence (DNA): TGTGCCAGCAGCTTAGCTGCAGGGGTGGCTGAAGCTTTCTTT.

The chain has TRBV2 and TRBJ1-5; D call uncertain. V was shortened by 6 bases and J by 5 bases, with 20 bases between the two germline ends. CDR3 length: 16 residues. Germline CDR1 and CDR2: SNHLY and FYNNEI. The CDR3 loop is CASRGGGGSSYQPQHF. The CDR3 DNA follows: TGTGCCAGCAGGGGAGGTGGAGGGAGTTCCTATCAGCCCCAGCATTTT. Together with reference TRBV2 and TRBJ1-5, the CDR3 gives the full variable domain: EPEVTQTPSHQVTQMGQEVILRCVPISNHLYFYWYRQILGQKVEFLVSFYNNEISEKSEIFDDQFSVERPDGSNFTLKIRSTKLEDSAMYFCASRGGGGSSYQPQHFGDGTRLSIL.

V usage is TRBV15 and J usage is TRBJ1-6; perhaps TRBD1 as D (5 bases). Germline CDR1 LNHNV, CDR2 YYDKDF (reference sequence). The CDR3 has 14 amino acids. V lost 0 bases to trimming and J lost 7 bases, with 7 bases between them. The CDR3 DNA follows: TGTGCCACCAGCAGAGATGGGGCCAATTCACCCCTCCACTTT. Translation: CATSRDGANSPLHF. Supplemented by reference TRBV15 and TRBJ1-6, the full variable domain reads DAMVIQNPRYQVTQFGKPVTLSCSQTLNHNVMYWYQQKSSQAPKLLFHYYDKDFNNEADTPDNFQSRRPNTSFCFLDIRSPGLGDTAMYLCATSRDGANSPLHFGNGTRLTVT.

This sequence joins TRBV7-8 and TRBJ1-2; TRBD1 matches 11 bases. Trimming took 10 bases from V and 4 from J; bases not matched to a gene: 5. This CDR3 is 13 amino acids long. Germline V gene sequence: CDR1 SGHVS, CDR2 FQNEAQ. The CDR3 DNA follows: TGTGCCAACCCGGGACAGGGGGGCTATGGCTACACCTTC. Amino acids: CANPGQGGYGYTF.

This chain joins TRBV28 and TRBJ2-4, with 12 bases that match TRBD2. CDR1 and CDR2 from the germline V gene are MDHEN and SYDVKM. This CDR3 has 16 amino acids. With V trimmed by 6 bases and J by 8 bases, 11 bases remained unmatched. As DNA, the CDR3 is TGTGCCAGCAGCTCCCGACTAGCGGGAGTATCGGACATTCAGTACTTC. Translated: CASSSRLAGVSDIQYF.

The chain is built from TRBV2 and TRBJ2-5; D perhaps matches TRBD1 (6 bases). The CDR3 is 14 amino acids. The germline gives CDR1 SNHLY, CDR2 FYNNEI. The V end lost 6 bases, the J end lost 5 bases, and 16 bases lay between the germline ends. The CDR3 protein is CASRLSQGPETQYF. Here the CDR3 DNA reads TGTGCCAGCAGGCTCTCCCAGGGGCCGGAGACCCAGTACTTC.

The rearrangement links TRBV28 to TRBJ2-7; 9 nucleotides align to TRBD2. The germline V gene encodes CDR1 MDHEN and CDR2 SYDVKM. The CDR3 is 18 residues long. V lost 3 bases and J lost 0; bases outside the gene matches: 12. The CDR3 DNA is TGTGCCAGCAGTTTTCGGCTAGCGGGGACGGCGGGCTCCTACGAGCAGTACTTC. Its translation: CASSFRLAGTAGSYEQYF.

CDR3 sequence reads: CASGGLAGSSYNEQFF. For the CDR3, the DNA is TGTGCCAGTGGGGGACTAGCGGGGAGCTCCTACAATGAGCAGTTCTTC. The chain couples TRBV19 to TRBJ2-1, with 13 positions matching TRBD2. The germline CDR1 and CDR2 sequences are LNHDA and SQIVND (reference sequence). V trimming: 8 bases; J trimming: 0 bases; junction bases outside the gene matches: 4. This CDR3 is built from 16 residues.

The V and J genes are TRBV5-1 and TRBJ2-5; 9 positions match TRBD1. Germline V gene data show CDR1 as SGHRS and CDR2 as YFSETQ. V shed 2 bases and J 5 bases; nucleotides not matched to a gene: 16. The CDR3 loop spans 18 amino acids. DNA for the CDR3: TGCGCCAGCAGCTTAGGGCAGCTCGGCACAGACAGGGGGGAGACCCAGTACTTC. Its translation is CASSLGQLGTDRGETQYF.

The chain has TRBV6-1 and TRBJ1-2; 8 bases map to TRBD1. V lost 7 bases, J lost 3 bases, and 10 bases stayed unmatched. The CDR3 loop spans 15 amino acids. Per the germline V gene, CDR1 is MNHNS and CDR2 is SASEGT. The CDR3 region is CASIDGTGVYYGYTF. In DNA form, the CDR3 reads TGTGCCAGCATAGATGGGACAGGAGTTTACTATGGCTACACCTTC.

This chain connects TRBV7-2 to TRBJ2-1; 9 nucleotides match TRBD2. CDR3 length equals 16 residues. From germline, CDR1 is SGHTA and CDR2 FQGNSA. V trimming: 3 bases; J trimming: 7 bases; junction bases outside the gene matches: 10. CDR3 nucleotides: TGTGCCAGCAGCTTGAGACTAGCGGAGGGGAGGAATGAGCAGTTCTTC. It codes for CASSLRLAEGRNEQFF.

The chain employs TRBV29-1 and TRBJ1-2; 9 nucleotides agree with TRBD1. J was trimmed by 9 bases and V by 5 bases; bases with no gene match: 7. CDR3 length equals 12 residues. Germline assignment: CDR1 SQVTM and CDR2 ANQGSEA. The CDR3 DNA reads as TGCAGCGTTCTGACAGGGGGGGTCAGCTACACCTTC. This gives the protein CSVLTGGVSYTF.

The chain joins TRBV7-6 to TRBJ2-5; 7 bases are shared with TRBD2. After removal of 5 bases from V and 5 bases from J, the junction contained 5 bases not matched to a gene. Germline CDR1 and CDR2: SGHVS and FNYEAQ. The CDR3 extends over 13 amino acids. For the CDR3, the DNA is TGTGCCAGCAGCCTAAGGGACTATGAGACCCAGTACTTC. Its translation: CASSLRDYETQYF.

This sequence joins TRBV19 and TRBJ2-3, with 12 bases that match TRBD2. Germline V gene lookup returns CDR1 LNHDA and CDR2 SQIVND (reference sequence). CDR3 length equals 16 residues. Trimming took 4 bases from V and 6 from J; bases not matched to a gene: 8. In DNA, the CDR3 is TGTGCCAGTAGTAGGACTAGCGGGGCGCTTCGCGATACGCAGTATTTT. Residues: CASSRTSGALRDTQYF.

The J gene is TRBJ2-3, the V gene TRBV4-1; weak D call: TRBD2 (5 bases). The ends were cut back, 5 bases at V and 1 base at J, with 10 bases in the middle. Germline CDR1 MGHRA, CDR2 YSYEKL. The CDR3 is 14 residues long. The CDR3 DNA reads TGCGCCAGCAGCGCAACGGAGGGCACAGATACGCAGTATTTT. Translation: CASSATEGTDTQYF.

V usage is TRBV27 and J usage is TRBJ2-3, with 10 bases lining up with TRBD2. The CDR3 covers 15 residues. The junction had 9 bases not matched to a gene; V was cut back by 5 bases and J by 7 bases. Germline V gives CDR1 MNHEY, CDR2 SMNVEV (reference sequence). The chain's CDR3 is CASSTLASGSHTQYF. CDR3 DNA sequence: TGTGCCAGCAGTACTCTCGCTAGCGGGAGTCATACGCAGTATTTT.

The rearrangement joins TRBV10-2 to TRBJ2-7; 10 nucleotides line up with TRBD2. The V segment lost 2 bases and the J segment 2 bases; nucleotides outside the gene matches: 0. The length of the CDR3 is 14 residues. Germline CDR1 and CDR2: WSHSY and SAAADI. CDR3 protein: CASSESGGAYEQYF. The CDR3 coding sequence is TGCGCCAGCAGTGAGAGCGGGGGGGCCTACGAGCAGTACTTC.

This chain uses TRBV19 with TRBJ1-6, with 9 bases matching TRBD1. The CDR3 contains 16 residues. Germline V gives CDR1 LNHDA, CDR2 SQIVND (reference sequence). Trimming cost V 5 bases and J 8 bases; bases outside gene matches: 10. CDR3 residues: CASSSPTGTGYSPLHF. The CDR3 DNA is TGTGCCAGTAGTTCCCCGACCGGGACAGGGTATTCACCCCTCCACTTT.